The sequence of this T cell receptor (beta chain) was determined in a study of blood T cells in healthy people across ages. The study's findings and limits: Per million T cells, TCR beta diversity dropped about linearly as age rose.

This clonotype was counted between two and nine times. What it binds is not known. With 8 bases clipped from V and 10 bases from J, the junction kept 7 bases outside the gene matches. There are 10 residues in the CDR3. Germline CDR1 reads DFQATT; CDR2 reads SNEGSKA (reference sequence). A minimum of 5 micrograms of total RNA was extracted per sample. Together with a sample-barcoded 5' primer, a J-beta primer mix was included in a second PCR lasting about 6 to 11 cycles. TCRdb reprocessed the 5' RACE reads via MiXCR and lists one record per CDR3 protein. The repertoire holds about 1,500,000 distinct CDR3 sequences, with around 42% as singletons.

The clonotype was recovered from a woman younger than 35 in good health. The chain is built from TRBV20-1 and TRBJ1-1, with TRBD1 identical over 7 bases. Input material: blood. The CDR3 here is CSTTRGRAFF. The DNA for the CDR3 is TGCAGTACTACGAGGGGGCGAGCTTTCTTT.